These T cell receptor beta chains were read from a single sample in a study of T cell repertoires in cytomegalovirus infection. The antigens of these receptors remain unknown. TCRdb processed the reads anew with MiXCR; each CDR3 protein has one entry. The sample includes some 500,000 distinct CDR3 sequences, just under 40% of them seen just once. The sample was cultured PBMCs, taken from culture after CMV antigen stimulation. These receptors were collected from a human donor in good health (CMV status not recorded). Some clones in this sample may be carry-over from other donors' samples. Each CDR3 is given with its conserved first and last residue. The D gene is left open where the match is weak. Expanded clones are given a class, and other clones once, few, many or no size at all.

j_call,v_call,d_call,clone_size,cdr3_nt,cdr3_aa
TRBJ1-5,TRBV20-1,NA,NA,TGCAGTGCCTCGGGACGGATCAATCAGCCCCAGCATTTT,CSASGRINQPQHF
TRBJ1-5,TRBV7-2,NA,NA,TGTGCCAGCAGCTCTACAGGGTTCTTTTCTCAGCCCCAGCATTTT,CASSSTGFFSQPQHF
TRBJ2-5,TRBV7-2,NA,few,TGTGCCAGCAGCTTAGAAGGGATTGAGACCCAGTACTTC,CASSLEGIETQYF
TRBJ2-6,TRBV12-3/TRBV12-4,NA,few,TGTGCCAGCAGCTTAACCGGGCCCAGCTCTGGGGCCAACGTCCTGACTTTC,CASSLTGPSSGANVLTF
TRBJ2-2,TRBV12-3/TRBV12-4,TRBD2,few,TGTGCCAGCAGTCAAGGGGCTAGCGGGGCCGGGGAGCTGTTTTTT,CASSQGASGAGELFF
TRBJ1-4,TRBV4-1,NA,NA,TGCGCCAGCAGCCACCTTGCCGCAACTAATGAAAAACTGTTTTTT,CASSHLAATNEKLFF
TRBJ2-2,TRBV7-9,NA,NA,TGTGCCAGCAGCCTGCAATGGGGGGCGCGCGGAGTCGGGGAGCTGTTTTTT,CASSLQWGARGVGELFF
TRBJ2-3,TRBV12-3/TRBV12-4,TRBD2,NA,TGTGCCAGCAGGCTAGCGGGGGGGGAGGCGCAGTATTTT,CASRLAGGEAQYF
TRBJ1-1,TRBV12-3/TRBV12-4,NA,NA,TGTGCCAGCAGTTTCGGGGGTACGTTGACTGAAGCTTTCTTT,CASSFGGTLTEAFF
TRBJ2-1,TRBV30,NA,NA,TGTGCCTGGAGTGTACTAACAAACAATGAGCAGTTCTTC,CAWSVLTNNEQFF
TRBJ2-5,TRBV4-1,TRBD1,NA,TGCGCCAGCAGCCAAGATAGGGGGCGCCAAGAGACCCAGTACTTC,CASSQDRGRQETQYF
TRBJ1-4,TRBV7-3,NA,NA,TGTGCCAGCAGCCCCTTAAGGCGGGAAAAACTGTTTTTT,CASSPLRREKLFF
TRBJ2-5,TRBV20-1,TRBD1,NA,TGCAGTGCTGGTACAGGGGGCGATGAAGAGACCCAGTACTTC,CSAGTGGDEETQYF
TRBJ2-6,TRBV7-8,NA,few,TGTGCCAGCCGACCAACAGGGTACCCTGGGGCCAACGTCCTGACTTTC,CASRPTGYPGANVLTF
TRBJ1-2,TRBV7-8,NA,NA,TGTGCCAGCAGCTTAGGACGAGAGGATGGCTACACCTTC,CASSLGREDGYTF
TRBJ1-6,TRBV5-3,NA,NA,TGTGCCAGCAGCTTTGGGGGCCTCGATTCACCCCTCCACTTT,CASSFGGLDSPLHF
TRBJ2-1,TRBV7-2,NA,many,TGTGCCAGCAGCTTAAACAGGGGGGGTTACAATGAGCAGTTCTTC,CASSLNRGGYNEQFF
TRBJ2-3,TRBV9,TRBD2,few,TGTGCCAGCAGCGCTGGCGGGTGGAGCGGGAGGTCAGGTACGCAGTATTTT,CASSAGGWSGRSGTQYF
TRBJ1-2,TRBV12-3/TRBV12-4,TRBD1,few,TGTGCCAGCAGGGGGACAGGGTTCGACTATGGCTACACCTTC,CASRGTGFDYGYTF
TRBJ2-3,TRBV7-9,NA,few,TGTGCCAGCAGCTTAGTGGTGTCAGCGCAGTATTTT,CASSLVVSAQYF
TRBJ2-7,TRBV18,NA,NA,TGTGCCAGCTCACCCAGGACAGGGAGGGACTACGAGCAGTACTTC,CASSPRTGRDYEQYF
TRBJ2-3,TRBV7-9,NA,once,TGTGCCAGCAGCTTGGCGGTTACCTCAACAGATACGCAGTATTTT,CASSLAVTSTDTQYF
TRBJ2-5,TRBV6-8,NA,NA,TGTGCCAGCAGTTATCTCGACTCAAAAGAGACCCAGTACTTC,CASSYLDSKETQYF
TRBJ2-1,TRBV20-1,NA,NA,TGCAGTGCTGGGGACTTTTCCTACAATGAGCAGTTCTTC,CSAGDFSYNEQFF
TRBJ2-3,TRBV7-2,TRBD2,NA,TGTGCCAGCAGAACCCCACGGGAGGCAGATACGCAGTATTTT,CASRTPREADTQYF
TRBJ2-5,TRBV12-3/TRBV12-4,TRBD2,few,TGTGCCAGCAGCCCGGTCGATCTAGCGGGCGTCCAAGAGACCCAGTACTTC,CASSPVDLAGVQETQYF
TRBJ2-7,TRBV18,NA,NA,TGTGCCAGTTGTGGGGCAGCTTCCTACGAGCAGTACTTC,CASCGAASYEQYF
TRBJ2-3,TRBV7-2,NA,NA,TGTGCCAGCAGCTACCGGGGAGGGGGGGCAGATACGCAGTATTTT,CASSYRGGGADTQYF
TRBJ1-6,TRBV5-4,TRBD1,few,TGTGCCAGCAACGAACAAGGAGGACAGGGAAGAGGACGGAATTCACCCCTCCACTTT,CASNEQGGQGRGRNSPLHF
TRBJ2-6,TRBV4-2,NA,few,TGTGCCAGCAGCCAAGAGTCTGGGGCTGGGGCCAACGTCCTGACTTTC,CASSQESGAGANVLTF
TRBJ2-2,TRBV6-2/TRBV6-3,TRBD2,NA,TGTGCCAGCAGTTACTCCCGCCCGGTCCGGGGGGGCGGGGAGCTGTTTTTT,CASSYSRPVRGGGELFF
TRBJ2-3,TRBV6-1,TRBD2,few,TGTGCCAGTAACTCCCTAGGGCTGACGGGGGGGCTGACAGATACGCAGTATTTT,CASNSLGLTGGLTDTQYF
TRBJ2-1,TRBV7-6,NA,NA,TGTGCCAGCAGCAGTGAGGGAGACTCCTACAATGAGCAGTTCTTC,CASSSEGDSYNEQFF
TRBJ2-1,TRBV7-9,TRBD1,few,TGTGCCAGCAGCTTAGCGCAACAGGGGAGCTCCTACAATGAGCAGTTCTTC,CASSLAQQGSSYNEQFF
TRBJ2-5,TRBV7-6,NA,few,TGTGCCAGCAGCTCCCGTAGGCCAGGGCGAGAGACCCAGTACTTC,CASSSRRPGRETQYF
TRBJ2-7,TRBV7-2,NA,NA,TGTGCCAGCAGCTCTCCCCTCTTGGTGCAGTACTTC,CASSSPLLVQYF
TRBJ2-1,TRBV5-1,NA,few,TGCGCCAGCAGCTGGGGGACTTTGAGGGACAATGAGCAGTTCTTC,CASSWGTLRDNEQFF
TRBJ1-1,TRBV7-9,NA,NA,TGTGCCAGCAGCCAAGAACGGGGCACTGAAGCTTTCTTT,CASSQERGTEAFF
TRBJ2-1,TRBV2,NA,few,TGTGCCAGCAGCGGCTCATCGGCCAAGGAGTTCTTC,CASSGSSAKEFF
TRBJ1-4,TRBV27,NA,NA,TGTGCCAGCAGTCTAGTGGGGGGACGCCGAAAACTGTTTTTT,CASSLVGGRRKLFF
TRBJ2-2,TRBV6-5,NA,NA,TGTGCCAGCAGTTACTCGACACCGAGGGTAACCGGGGAGCTGTTTTTT,CASSYSTPRVTGELFF
TRBJ2-3,TRBV2,TRBD2,NA,TGTGCCAGCAGTGCCGGACTAGCGGGAGGGGGCGATACGCAGTATTTT,CASSAGLAGGGDTQYF
TRBJ2-5,TRBV7-6,NA,many,TGTGCCAGCAGCTTAGCATCCCTAGCTGCGTACCAAGAGACCCAGTACTTC,CASSLASLAAYQETQYF
TRBJ2-1,TRBV7-2,TRBD2,NA,TGTGCCAGCAGCTTGGGGGGATATACTAGCGTTGAGCAGTTCTTC,CASSLGGYTSVEQFF
TRBJ2-3,TRBV23-1,TRBD1,NA,TGCGCCAGCAGTCCAGGGAGAGGACAGGGACCGAAGTCTAGCACAGATACGCAGTATTTT,CASSPGRGQGPKSSTDTQYF
TRBJ1-3,TRBV7-6,NA,NA,TGTGCCAGCAACCCACCTCCGAAAACAGGGATCGGAAACACCATATATTTT,CASNPPPKTGIGNTIYF
TRBJ1-2,TRBV27,NA,few,TGTGCCAGCAGTTCCAGGCAGCCGAACAACTATGGCTACACCTTC,CASSSRQPNNYGYTF
TRBJ2-6,TRBV5-6,NA,NA,TGTGCCAGCAGCCGATACGTTGTCGTTGGGGCCAACGTCCTGACTTTC,CASSRYVVVGANVLTF
TRBJ1-3,TRBV4-3,NA,NA,TGCGCCAGCAGCCATCGGACAGTCTTAGGAAACACCATATATTTT,CASSHRTVLGNTIYF
TRBJ1-2,TRBV4-2,TRBD1,once,TGTGCCAGCAGCCAAGAAGCAGGTTGGACAGGGTACGGCTACACCTTC,CASSQEAGWTGYGYTF
TRBJ2-2,TRBV5-4,NA,NA,TGTGCCAGCAGCTTGGGCGCAGGGGCCGGTGGCGGGGAGCTGTTTTTT,CASSLGAGAGGGELFF
TRBJ2-2,TRBV19,TRBD2,NA,TGTGCCAGTAGTCCTCTAGCGGGAAGCACCGGGGAGCTGTTTTTT,CASSPLAGSTGELFF